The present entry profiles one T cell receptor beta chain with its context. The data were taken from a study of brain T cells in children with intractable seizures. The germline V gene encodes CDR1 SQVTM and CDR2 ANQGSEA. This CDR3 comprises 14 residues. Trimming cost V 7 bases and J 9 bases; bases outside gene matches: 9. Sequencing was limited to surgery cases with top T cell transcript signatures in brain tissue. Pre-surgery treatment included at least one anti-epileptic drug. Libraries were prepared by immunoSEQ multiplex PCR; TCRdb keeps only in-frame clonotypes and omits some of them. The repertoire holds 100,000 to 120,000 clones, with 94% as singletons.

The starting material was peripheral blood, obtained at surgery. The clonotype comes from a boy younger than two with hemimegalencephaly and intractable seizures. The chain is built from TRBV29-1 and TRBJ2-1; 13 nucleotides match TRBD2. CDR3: CSARPGLAGSEQFF. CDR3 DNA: TGCAGCGCGAGACCGGGACTAGCGGGAAGTGAGCAGTTCTTC.